Given below is one TCR beta chain in context. This entry comes from a study of spatial heterogeneity in lung cancer. Study information: Available follow-up PBMC samples were sequenced, at a median of about 2 years post-resection.

In germline, CDR1 is SGHVS, CDR2 FQNEAQ. This CDR3 spans 15 amino acids. Trimming took 5 bases from V and 4 from J, leaving 18 bases between them. TCRdb re-analysed the 5' RACE reads in MiXCR, keeping a single row per CDR3 protein. This sample has more than 40,000 distinct CDR3 sequences, with 20% to 25% found just once. Documented time point: blood at routine non-recurrence follow-up after resection. The sequencing used PBMCs, collected at follow-up. The chain joins TRBV7-8 to TRBJ2-7; TRBD1 might be the D (5 bases). This clonotype was sampled from a female donor with early-stage non-small cell lung cancer. The CDR3 sequence is CASSRPRQSLYEQYF. Here the CDR3 DNA reads TGTGCCAGCAGCCGCCCTCGACAGTCCCTGTACGAGCAGTACTTC.